These 29 T cell receptor beta chains were all obtained from the same sample, sequenced in a study of cytomegalovirus exposure and HLA in healthy donors. PCR primers comprised 60 Vbeta and 13 Jbeta primers. Here immunoSEQ multiplex PCR was the method, and the copy in TCRdb shows in-frame clones only, minus some. The table has over 90,000 clones, roughly four fifths seen once; the top ten hold 3.5% to 4.5%. The source material was PBMCs. These TCRs come from a man aged 40-49 years in good health and CMV-seronegative.

The chain combines TRBV4-1 with TRBJ1-6, with D uncertain. CDR1 is MGHRA and CDR2 is YSYEKL in the germline V gene. CDR3 size: 16 residues. V was trimmed by 1 base and J by 0 bases, leaving 7 bases between them. Written as DNA, the CDR3 is TGCGCCAGCAGCCAAGTATCGTTCTCCTATAATTCACCCCTCCACTTT. It codes for CASSQVSFSYNSPLHF.

This clone was counted a few times. The chain uses TRBV4-1 and TRBJ1-4, with 7 bases identical to TRBD1. The CDR3 is made up of 16 amino acids. Germline V gene sequence: CDR1 MGHRA, CDR2 YSYEKL. J lost 0 bases, V lost 4 bases, and 5 bases had no gene match. DNA of the CDR3: TGCGCCAGCAGCCCGCGACAGGGAGCAACTAATGAAAAACTGTTTTTT. Its protein is CASSPRQGATNEKLFF.

This clone was found a few times. This chain joins TRBV4-3 and TRBJ2-7; 7 bases agree with TRBD2. This CDR3 contains 14 residues. The germline V gene encodes CDR1 LGHNA and CDR2 YSLEER. The V segment lost 0 bases and the J segment 5 bases; nucleotides outside the gene matches: 4. The CDR3 coding sequence is TGCGCCAGCAGCCAAGAGATCGGGAGGAACGAGCAGTACTTC. Amino acid sequence: CASSQEIGRNEQYF.

This clone was recorded a few times. The chain has TRBV6-6 and TRBJ1-5; the D is unclear. V dropped 8 bases and J dropped 0 bases, with 5 bases sitting between them. There are 12 residues in the CDR3. The germline V gene encodes CDR1 MNHNY and CDR2 SVGAGI (reference sequence). CDR3 amino acids: CASANSNQPQHF. In DNA, the CDR3 is TGTGCCAGCGCTAATAGCAATCAGCCCCAGCATTTT.

The J gene is TRBJ2-7, the V gene TRBV7-9, with D possibly matching TRBD1 (5 bases). Germline lookup yields CDR1 SEHNR and CDR2 FQNEAQ (reference sequence). This CDR3 spans 12 amino acids. CDR3 amino acids: CSAQAPGYEQYF. The CDR3, as DNA: TGTTCCGCACAGGCCCCGGGCTACGAGCAGTACTTC. The complete variable domain, with remaining parts taken from reference TRBV7-9 and TRBJ2-7, reads DTGVSQNPRHKITKRGQNVTFRCDPISEHNRLYWYRQTLGQGPEFLTYFQNEAQLEKSRLLSDRFSAERPKGSFSTLEIQRTEQGDSAMYLCSAQAPGYEQYFGPGTRLTVT.

The chain is built from TRBV6-6 and TRBJ2-2, with D possibly matching TRBD2 (5 bases). This CDR3 is built from 15 residues. V was pared by 5 bases and J by 6 bases, with 16 bases between. Germline CDR1 MNHNY, CDR2 SVGAGI (reference sequence). This chain's CDR3 is CASSTSLMRAGELFF. The CDR3 region has the DNA TGTGCCAGCAGTACGTCCTTGATGAGGGCCGGGGAGCTGTTTTTT.

V gene TRBV28 combines with J gene TRBJ2-5, with 9 positions matching TRBD1. The end of the DNA aligns better with TRBJ2-7, so the J call may be wrong. The CDR3 runs 16 residues. Per germline, CDR1 MDHEN and CDR2 SYDVKM. The CDR3 nucleotides are TGTGCCAGCAGTTTAGTTTTGGGACAGGGTATCTACGAGCAGTACTTC. Protein product: CASSLVLGQGIYEQYF.

This clone was seen only a few times. The chain has TRBV30 and TRBJ1-5; D uncertain. The germline CDR1 and CDR2 sequences are GTSNPN and SVGIG (reference sequence). The CDR3 length is 11 residues. The V end was cut by 0 bases, the J end by 9 bases, with 6 bases between. The CDR3 DNA is TGTGCCTGGAGTGTAGAGGCGCCCCAGCATTTT. This codes for CAWSVEAPQHF.

The chain joins TRBV6-1 to TRBJ1-1; D remains unclear. V was pared by 8 bases and J by 0 bases, with 13 bases between. Germline CDR1 and CDR2: MNHNS and SASEGT. This CDR3 has 14 amino acids. CDR3 loop: CASGKDILNTEAFF. CDR3 sequence (DNA): TGTGCCAGCGGAAAAGACATCCTGAACACTGAAGCTTTCTTT.

This rearrangement joins TRBV5-4 to TRBJ2-5, with 10 bases lining up with TRBD2. The CDR3 consists of 16 residues. V shed 4 bases, J shed 4 bases, and the junction held 10 bases outside the gene matches. Germline V lookup: CDR1 SGHNT, CDR2 YYREEE (reference sequence). The CDR3 DNA follows: TGTGCCAGCAGCCCAGTAGGACTAGCGGTACGAGAGACCCAGTACTTC. Residues: CASSPVGLAVRETQYF.

V and J are TRBV30 and TRBJ1-2, with D unclear. CDR1 GTSNPN and CDR2 SVGIG come from the germline V gene (reference sequence). V was clipped by 1 base and J by 7 bases, with 25 bases between them. The CDR3 covers 17 residues. The CDR3 loop reads CAWSAPLGSGFWSGYTF. The CDR3 DNA reads as TGTGCCTGGAGTGCCCCCCTTGGGTCGGGGTTTTGGTCTGGCTACACCTTC.

The gene calls are TRBV2 and TRBJ2-2; D is uncertain. Germline V gives CDR1 SNHLY, CDR2 FYNNEI. The CDR3 is made up of 14 amino acids. V lost 9 bases to trimming and J lost 7 bases, with 18 bases between them. The chain's CDR3 is CASSGFGSVGELFF. As DNA, the CDR3 is TGTGCCAGTTCCGGGTTCGGAAGCGTCGGGGAGCTGTTTTTT. Variable domain in full (rest from reference TRBV2 and TRBJ2-2): EPEVTQTPSHQVTQMGQEVILRCVPISNHLYFYWYRQILGQKVEFLVSFYNNEISEKSEIFDDQFSVERPDGSNFTLKIRSTKLEDSAMYFCASSGFGSVGELFFGEGSRLTVL.

The rearrangement uses TRBV7-2 and TRBJ2-7; D remains ambiguous. CDR1 and CDR2 from the germline V gene are SGHTA and FQGNSA. CDR3 size: 15 residues. V dropped 0 bases and J dropped 0 bases, with 9 bases sitting between them. CDR3 in DNA: TGTGCCAGCAGCTTAGCAGCGTTGAGCTCCTACGAGCAGTACTTC. It translates to CASSLAALSSYEQYF.

The CDR3 coding sequence is TGTGCCAGCAGCTTCACAGGGTTTGGCCAGCCCCAGCATTTT. This translates into CASSFTGFGQPQHF. V gene TRBV7-2 combines with J gene TRBJ1-5, with D perhaps TRBD1 (6 bases). CDR1 is SGHTA and CDR2 is FQGNSA in the germline V gene. V lost 3 bases to trimming and J lost 7 bases, with 13 bases between them. CDR3 length: 14 amino acids.

The genes are TRBV5-1 and TRBJ2-7; D might be TRBD2 (7 bases). This CDR3 comprises 15 residues. Germline CDR1 is SGHRS and CDR2 is YFSETQ. Trimming stripped 0 bases from V and 5 bases from J, with 15 bases between. CDR3 in DNA: TGCGCCAGCAGCTTGGTGGGAGGGGGGCCCAACGAGCAGTACTTC. Its protein product is CASSLVGGGPNEQYF.

The CDR3 region is CSVEDRMDNTYGYTF. The CDR3 bases are TGCAGCGTTGAAGATCGGATGGACAACACCTATGGCTACACCTTC. The chain uses TRBV29-1 and TRBJ1-2; a weak D match, TRBD1 (5 bases). The CDR3 is 15 residues long. V was shortened by 0 bases and J by 4 bases, with 15 bases between the two germline ends. Germline V lookup: CDR1 SQVTM, CDR2 ANQGSEA. Together with reference TRBV29-1 and TRBJ1-2, the CDR3 gives the full variable domain: SAVISQKPSRDICQRGTSLTIQCQVDSQVTMMFWYRQQPGQSLTLIATANQGSEATYESGFVIDKFPISRPNLTFSTLTVSNMSPEDSSIYLCSVEDRMDNTYGYTFGSGTRLTVV.

The rearrangement joins TRBV10-3 to TRBJ1-6; D is undetermined. Germline values: CDR1 ENHRY, CDR2 SYGVKD. Deletions cut 10 bases from V and 2 bases from J, with 12 bases between. This CDR3 has 14 amino acids. The CDR3: CATAPGPYNSPLHF. The CDR3 DNA follows: TGTGCCACCGCTCCGGGTCCCTATAATTCACCCCTCCACTTT.

The rearrangement joins TRBV30 to TRBJ1-6; D might be TRBD1 (6 bases). Trimming removed 0 bases from V and 5 bases from J, with 11 bases in between. The length of the CDR3 is 15 residues. CDR1 is GTSNPN, CDR2 SVGIG, per germline (reference sequence). The CDR3, as DNA: TGTGCCTGGAGTGTAGGGGGATCGGATAATTCACCCCTCCACTTT. Its protein product is CAWSVGGSDNSPLHF.

This chain connects TRBV19 to TRBJ2-3; D is unresolved. The germline CDR1 and CDR2 sequences are LNHDA and SQIVND (reference sequence). Trimming stripped 5 bases from V and 6 bases from J, with 12 bases between. This CDR3 comprises 13 residues. This CDR3 is CASSGDLEDTQYF. The CDR3, as DNA: TGTGCCAGTAGTGGTGACTTGGAGGATACGCAGTATTTT.

The V gene is TRBV18, the J gene TRBJ2-5, with a tentative D call TRBD1 (5 bases). This CDR3 region has 14 residues. Germline lookup yields CDR1 KGHSH and CDR2 LQKENI. The V end was cut by 6 bases, the J end by 2 bases, with 13 bases between. The CDR3 nucleotides read TGTGCCAGCTCTTCAGGGCTCCTACAAGAGACCCAGTACTTC. It codes for CASSSGLLQETQYF. Supplemented by reference TRBV18 and TRBJ2-5, the full variable domain reads NAGVMQNPRHLVRRRGQEARLRCSPMKGHSHVYWYRQLPEEGLKFMVYLQKENIIDESGMPKERFSAEFPKEGPSILRIQQVVRGDSAAYFCASSSGLLQETQYFGPGTRLLVL.

This rearrangement joins TRBV6-6 to TRBJ1-5; D gene uncertain. Germline lookup yields CDR1 MNHNY and CDR2 SVGAGI (reference sequence). Trimming left V 6 bases short and J 6 bases short, with 12 bases between. CDR3 size: 13 residues. CDR3 sequence: CASSRIGSQPQHF. CDR3 DNA: TGTGCCAGCAGCCGAATAGGGAGTCAGCCCCAGCATTTT.

CDR3 loop: CASSRSGGSTDTQYF. The CDR3 DNA sequence: TGTGCCAGCAGTCGAAGCGGGGGGAGCACAGATACGCAGTATTTT. The chain couples TRBV2 to TRBJ2-3; 9 positions match TRBD2. CDR3 length: 15 amino acids. The V and J ends lost 5 bases and 0 bases, in that order; junction bases with no gene match: 3. Germline CDR1 is SNHLY and CDR2 is FYNNEI.

In its sample, this clone was seen a few times. The chain has TRBV7-9 and TRBJ1-2; 8 positions match TRBD1. Germline assignment: CDR1 SEHNR and CDR2 FQNEAQ (reference sequence). The CDR3 is made up of 13 amino acids. Losses at the gene ends were 7 bases for V and 8 bases for J; bases not matched to a gene: 9. The CDR3, as DNA: TGTGCCAGCACCGCAGACAGGGGAGGAGGCTACACCTTC. This sequence encodes CASTADRGGGYTF.

V is TRBV4-2 and J is TRBJ2-7, with TRBD2 matching over 8 bases. V shed 3 bases and J 4 bases; nucleotides not matched to a gene: 8. The CDR3 loop spans 15 amino acids. Germline CDR1 LGHNA, CDR2 YNFKEQ. The CDR3 DNA reads as TGTGCCAGCAGCCAGACCGGGACTAGTAATTACGAGCAGTACTTC. It translates to CASSQTGTSNYEQYF.

This clone was seen a handful of times. This chain joins TRBV27 and TRBJ2-2, with D possibly TRBD2 on 6 matching bases. The V end lost 2 bases, the J end lost 6 bases, and 10 bases lay between the germline ends. The germline V gene encodes CDR1 MNHEY and CDR2 SMNVEV (reference sequence). The CDR3 loop spans 14 amino acids. CDR3 amino acids: CASSLLGGPGELFF. The CDR3 DNA reads as TGTGCCAGCAGTTTACTAGGAGGGCCCGGGGAGCTGTTTTTT.

The chain joins TRBV16 to TRBJ2-7; unclear D gene. V was trimmed by 8 bases and J by 1 base, leaving 9 bases between them. CDR1 and CDR2 from the germline V gene are KGHSY and FQNENV. The CDR3 contains 12 residues. CDR3: CASSNGSYEQYF. The CDR3 DNA follows: TGTGCCAGCTCGAACGGTTCCTACGAGCAGTACTTC. Full variable domain (remainder filled in from reference TRBV16 and TRBJ2-7): GEEVAQTPKHLVRGEGQKAKLYCAPIKGHSYVFWYQQVLKNEFKFLISFQNENVFDETGMPKERFSAKCLPNSPCSLEIQATKLEDSAVYFCASSNGSYEQYFGPGTRLTVT.

By share of the sample, this clone is medium-sized. The chain employs TRBV6-1 and TRBJ2-3; TRBD2 matches 7 bases. Germline CDR1 MNHNS, CDR2 SASEGT. CDR3 length equals 15 residues. V was pared by 4 bases and J by 6 bases, with 10 bases of the junction left unmatched. This chain's CDR3 is CASSGRLAEWDTQYF. CDR3 DNA sequence: TGTGCCAGCAGTGGGAGACTAGCCGAGTGGGATACGCAGTATTTT.

This clone was seen a handful of times. The chain is built from TRBV4-1 and TRBJ2-1; 9 bases are shared with TRBD1. V gave up 3 bases and J gave up 15 bases; unmatched junction bases: 9. The CDR3 length is 13 residues. From germline, CDR1 is MGHRA and CDR2 YSYEKL. In DNA form, the CDR3 reads TGCGCCAGCAGCCATCGACAGGGGACAGGGACGTTCTTC. It codes for CASSHRQGTGTFF.

CDR3 sequence (DNA): TGTGCCAGCAGCCAAGATCGGGCAGGGGGCGGCGATGAGCAGTTCTTC. Protein: CASSQDRAGGGDEQFF. V and J are TRBV4-2 and TRBJ2-1; 8 nucleotides agree with TRBD1. The trim removed 0 bases at V and 8 bases at J, leaving 9 bases unmatched. Germline V lookup: CDR1 LGHNA, CDR2 YNFKEQ. The CDR3 runs 16 residues.